These T cell receptor beta chains were read from a single sample in a study of metastatic and nonmetastatic thyroid tumors. TCRdb re-processed the PCR reads through MiXCR. Of about 10,000 clones detected, roughly 30% appear once; the ten largest clones hold about a sixth. Sequenced sample: tumor tissue. These receptors were taken from a female donor with papillary thyroid cancer or a benign thyroid nodule (not recorded which). Some clones in this sample may be carry-over from other donors' samples. The CDR3 runs from the conserved cysteine through the conserved F or W. A D gene is named only where the DNA matches it firmly. The size of a clone is reported for some rows only, either as once, few or many, or as a class for expanded clones.

v_call,j_call,d_call,clone_size,cdr3_nt,cdr3_aa
TRBV28,TRBJ2-1,.,medium-sized,TGTGCCAGCAGGTTGGGGCTATCCTACAATGAGCAGTTCTTC,CASRLGLSYNEQFF
TRBV15,TRBJ2-2,TRBD1,few,TGTGCCACCAGCATTGACAGGGACGGCACCGGGGAGCTGTTTTTT,CATSIDRDGTGELFF
TRBV5-1,TRBJ2-7,.,medium-sized,TGCGCCAGCAGGAAACAGAGGGGAGGCACCTACGAGCAGTACTTC,CASRKQRGGTYEQYF
TRBV20-1,TRBJ2-7,TRBD2,once,TGCAGTGTCACCGGGACTAGCGCCTACGAGCAGTACTTC,CSVTGTSAYEQYF
TRBV6-1,TRBJ1-1,.,.,TGTGCCAGCGGCCTAAGTACAGGGTACACTGAAGCTTTCTTT,CASGLSTGYTEAFF
TRBV30,TRBJ1-2,.,.,TGTGCCTGGAACAGGGCCCTGGGAGGCTACACCTTC,CAWNRALGGYTF
TRBV20-1,TRBJ1-2,.,few,TGCAGTGCTCGGGCCCGAAGGGGCTACACCTTC,CSARARRGYTF
TRBV7-9,TRBJ2-7,.,many,TGTGCCAGCAGCTCCAGGGGGCGGGGGCCCCCCTACGAGCAGTACTTC,CASSSRGRGPPYEQYF
TRBV9,TRBJ2-2,.,medium-sized,TGTGCCAGCAGCCCACGACAGACGCACACCTCCGGGGAGCTGTTTTTT,CASSPRQTHTSGELFF
TRBV13,TRBJ1-2,.,.,TGTGCCAGCAGCTTAGGCAGGGGTGGGCTCGGCTACACCTTC,CASSLGRGGLGYTF
TRBV20-1,TRBJ2-1,.,.,TGCAGTGCTAACCCGCCCCGAGGTTGGTACAATGAGCAGTTCTTC,CSANPPRGWYNEQFF
TRBV30,TRBJ1-2,.,many,TGTGCCTGGAGTGTATACGGGGTCGGCTACACCTTC,CAWSVYGVGYTF
TRBV11-2,TRBJ2-6,.,.,TGTGCCAGCAGCAAGGACAGTTCCGGGGCTGGGGCCAACGTCCTGACTTTC,CASSKDSSGAGANVLTF
TRBV30,TRBJ2-2,.,.,TGTGCCTGGAGAGTGACAGGCGGCACCGGGGAGCTGTTTTTT,CAWRVTGGTGELFF
TRBV18,TRBJ2-7,.,.,TGTGCCAGCTCACCACGGAAGGGGTCGAGCTCCTACGAGCAGTACTTC,CASSPRKGSSSYEQYF
TRBV20-1,TRBJ2-3,.,.,TGCAGTGCTAGTCAAGTAGGGAAGATGGCAGATAAGCAGTATTTT,CSASQVGKMADKQYF
TRBV12-3/TRBV12-4,TRBJ2-2,.,.,TGTGCCAGCAGGGTACACGCTGGGGACACCGGGGAGCTGTTTTTT,CASRVHAGDTGELFF
TRBV6-1,TRBJ1-1,.,.,TGTGCCAGCAGCCCCCTCGGTGGGGGGGACACTGAAGCTTTCTTT,CASSPLGGGDTEAFF
TRBV9,TRBJ2-6,.,medium-sized,TGTGCCAGCAGCATAACCAGCTCTGGGGCCAACGTCCTGACTTTC,CASSITSSGANVLTF
TRBV28,TRBJ2-7,TRBD2,medium-sized,TGTGCCAGCAGTTTTTTCGGGAGGCCGGACTACGAGCAGTACTTC,CASSFFGRPDYEQYF
TRBV6-9,TRBJ1-4,.,few,TGTGCCAGCAGTGTACAAGGTGAAAAACTGTTTTTT,CASSVQGEKLFF
TRBV12-3/TRBV12-4,TRBJ1-2,TRBD1,medium-sized,TGTGCCAGCAGTTTAACAGGGGGCTCCTATGGCTACACCTTC,CASSLTGGSYGYTF
TRBV6-1,TRBJ2-3,.,few,TGTGCCAGCAGTGACCCTTCTTTCACAGATACGCAGTATTTT,CASSDPSFTDTQYF
TRBV6-1,TRBJ2-2,.,many,TGTGCCAGCAAGGTGGGGGGCCCGACCGGGGAGCTGTTTTTT,CASKVGGPTGELFF
TRBV4-2,TRBJ1-5,TRBD1,many,TGTGCCAGCAGCGCTGGTGGGACAGGGCTTTTCCATCAGCCCCAGCATTTT,CASSAGGTGLFHQPQHF
TRBV20-1,TRBJ2-7,.,.,TGCAGTGCTAGCCGGGCACTCTACGAGCAGTACTTC,CSASRALYEQYF
TRBV30,TRBJ1-5,.,many,TGTGCCTGGAGTGTGTCACACAATCAGCCCCAGCATTTT,CAWSVSHNQPQHF
TRBV27,TRBJ2-2,.,medium-sized,TGTGCCAGCACCTACTCCGGGGGCAGGAACACCGGGGAGCTGTTTTTT,CASTYSGGRNTGELFF
TRBV28,TRBJ1-3,.,few,TGTGCCAGCATCCTAAGGGTCAAATCTGGAAACACCATATATTTT,CASILRVKSGNTIYF
TRBV4-2,TRBJ2-1,.,.,TGTGCCAGCAGCCAAGATGCTGGCTACAATGAGCAGTTCTTC,CASSQDAGYNEQFF
TRBV7-2,TRBJ1-2,TRBD1,medium-sized,TGTGCCAGCAGCTCGGACAGGGAGGGCTATGGCTACACCTTC,CASSSDREGYGYTF
TRBV5-5,TRBJ1-5,TRBD1,medium-sized,TGTGCCAGCAGCCCAAGGACAGGGCTCGAGCAGCCCCAGCATTTT,CASSPRTGLEQPQHF
TRBV27,TRBJ2-3,.,many,TGTGCCAGCACCCTTCTTGGCAGCACAGATACGCAGTATTTT,CASTLLGSTDTQYF
TRBV5-4,TRBJ1-2,TRBD1,many,TGTGCCAGCAGCTTGGAGCACAGGGGCCCGGGCTATGGCTACACCTTC,CASSLEHRGPGYGYTF
TRBV20-1,TRBJ1-6,.,.,TGCAGTGCTAGGGGAGACACTAATAATTCACCCCTCCACTTT,CSARGDTNNSPLHF
TRBV18,TRBJ1-1,TRBD1,many,TGTGCCAGCTCGGCGACAGGGGTAACTGAAGCTTTCTTT,CASSATGVTEAFF
TRBV5-1,TRBJ1-1,.,once,TGCGCCAGCAGCTTGGTGCCAGAAAACACTGAAGCTTTCTTT,CASSLVPENTEAFF
TRBV4-1,TRBJ2-3,.,medium-sized,TGCGCCAGCAGCCAAGATCTGGGCGGGAGCACAGATACGCAGTATTTT,CASSQDLGGSTDTQYF
TRBV2,TRBJ1-5,.,few,TGTGCCAGCAGTCGCCTAAATAGCAATCAGCCCCAGCATTTT,CASSRLNSNQPQHF
TRBV5-1,TRBJ2-7,TRBD2,.,TGCGCCAGCAGCCCGGCTAGCGGGGGGTACGAGCAGTACTTC,CASSPASGGYEQYF
TRBV24-1,TRBJ2-5,TRBD2,.,TGTGCCACCAGTGATACCCGAGGGGCGGGAGGGCAAGAGACCCAGTACTTC,CATSDTRGAGGQETQYF
TRBV20-1,TRBJ2-7,.,.,TGCAGTGCTAGTCACACCCTACAGGGAACCTACGAGCAGTACTTC,CSASHTLQGTYEQYF
TRBV4-2,TRBJ1-2,TRBD1,.,TGTGCCAGCAGCGTTCGGACAGGAACTCGAAGACCCTATGGCTACACCTTC,CASSVRTGTRRPYGYTF
TRBV6-1,TRBJ2-7,TRBD1,few,TGTGCCAGCAGTCGCAACCCACAGGGGGCTTGGGTCGAGCAGTACTTC,CASSRNPQGAWVEQYF
TRBV25-1,TRBJ2-5,TRBD2,many,TGTGCCAGCAGTACCCTGACTAGCGGGGAAGAGACCCAGTACTTC,CASSTLTSGEETQYF
TRBV4-2,TRBJ1-1,.,many,TGTGCCAGCAGCCAAGAAACGAGGAACACTGAAGCTTTCTTT,CASSQETRNTEAFF
TRBV29-1,TRBJ1-3,.,many,TGCAGCGTCTCCTCGGGGGCTGGAAACACCATATATTTT,CSVSSGAGNTIYF
TRBV20-1,TRBJ2-3,TRBD2,medium-sized,TGCAGTGCCAGGTACTGGACTAGCGGGGGATTGAGCACAGATACGCAGTATTTT,CSARYWTSGGLSTDTQYF
TRBV6-1,TRBJ1-2,.,medium-sized,TGTGCCAGCGCGCAGGGCGCCTATGGCTACACCTTC,CASAQGAYGYTF